These 19 T cell receptor beta chains share one sample of origin, sequenced in a study of response to subunit inactivated influenza vaccine. TCRdb itself ran the RT-PCR reads through MiXCR, one entry per CDR3 protein. Altogether approximately 500,000 distinct CDR3 sequences are present, 12% to 15% being singletons, with the ten largest covering 11%. The sample was PBMCs from blood, taken less than 13 days after vaccination. The receptors stem from a man aged 45-65 years who received an inactivated influenza vaccine.

This clonotype has more than one count but fewer than ten. The chain recombines TRBV27 with TRBJ2-7; D is possibly TRBD1 (6 bases). CDR1 and CDR2 (germline): MNHEY, SMNVEV (reference sequence). Trimming cost V 4 bases and J 4 bases, with 14 bases left between them. The CDR3 is made up of 14 amino acids. For the CDR3, the DNA is TGTGCCAGCAGTTCCGGACAGACGGAGTACGAGCAGTACTTC. It codes for CASSSGQTEYEQYF.

V is TRBV28 and J is TRBJ2-2; 12 nucleotides align to TRBD2. The CDR3 has 17 amino acids. V shed 2 bases, J shed 5 bases, and the junction held 6 bases outside the gene matches. Germline CDR1 reads MDHEN; CDR2 reads SYDVKM. CDR3 in amino acids: CASSLPLGLAGTGELFF. CDR3 in DNA: TGTGCCAGCAGTTTACCCCTCGGACTAGCGGGAACCGGGGAGCTGTTTTTT.

This chain uses TRBV7-9 with TRBJ2-3; a weak D match, TRBD2 (6 bases). Germline values: CDR1 SEHNR, CDR2 FQNEAQ (reference sequence). The CDR3 loop spans 16 amino acids. V was clipped by 3 bases and J by 3 bases, with 16 bases between them. The CDR3 loop is CASSLFSGAGTDTQYF. Written as DNA, the CDR3 is TGTGCCAGCAGCTTGTTCTCGGGAGCGGGTACAGATACGCAGTATTTT.

CDR3 bases: TGTGCCAGCAGTTTACTTGTGACAGGGGTGGCCTACAATGAGCAGTTCTTC. It yields the protein CASSLLVTGVAYNEQFF. This rearrangement joins TRBV27 to TRBJ2-1, with 8 bases that match TRBD1. Germline trimming cut 2 bases from V and 2 bases from J; bases unmatched to any gene: 8. The CDR3 covers 17 residues. Per the germline V gene, CDR1 is MNHEY and CDR2 is SMNVEV (reference sequence).

V is TRBV5-1 and J is TRBJ2-1; D is undetermined. V gave up 2 bases and J gave up 10 bases, with 10 bases separating them. Germline V gene lookup returns CDR1 SGHRS and CDR2 YFSETQ. The CDR3 has 12 residues. The CDR3 protein is CASSFRTEEQFF. CDR3 sequence (DNA): TGCGCCAGCAGCTTCAGGACGGAGGAGCAGTTCTTC.

This clonotype was seen a handful of times. The chain couples TRBV4-2 to TRBJ2-1; D unresolved. The CDR3 totals 13 residues. Deletions cut 0 bases from V and 5 bases from J, with 5 bases between. CDR1 LGHNA and CDR2 YNFKEQ come from the germline V gene. The CDR3, as DNA: TGTGCCAGCAGCCAAGAAGGACACAATGAGCAGTTCTTC. Its protein product is CASSQEGHNEQFF.

The chain recombines TRBV20-1 with TRBJ1-1; the D gene is possibly TRBD1 (6 bases). The CDR3 covers 15 residues. The germline CDR1 and CDR2 sequences are DFQATT and SNEGSKA (reference sequence). Trimming left V 0 bases short and J 10 bases short, with 21 bases between. The chain's CDR3 is CSARDSRTDPLRAFF. The CDR3 region has the DNA TGCAGTGCTAGAGATTCCCGGACAGACCCTCTGCGAGCTTTCTTT.

This clonotype was found a few times. This chain uses TRBV5-1 with TRBJ1-1, with a tentative D call TRBD1 (5 bases). Germline V CDR1 and CDR2: SGHRS, YFSETQ. This CDR3 region has 17 residues. V was shortened by 0 bases and J by 1 base, with 16 bases between the two germline ends. In DNA, the CDR3 is TGCGCCAGCAGCTTGGAGGCAGGTGGGGGTTGGAACACTGAAGCTTTCTTT. Translating it yields CASSLEAGGGWNTEAFF.

This clonotype was seen a few times. The rearrangement links TRBV12-3 or TRBV12-4 to TRBJ1-5; no firm D call. This CDR3 has 15 residues. Trimming left V 5 bases short and J 0 bases short, with 11 bases between. CDR3: CASSPPVNSNQPQHF. In nucleotides, the CDR3 is TGTGCCAGCAGTCCGCCCGTTAATAGCAATCAGCCCCAGCATTTT.

This chain uses TRBV20-1 with TRBJ2-1; D perhaps matches TRBD2 (6 bases). The CDR3 is 13 residues long. Trimming left V 4 bases short and J 12 bases short, with 19 bases between. Germline CDR1 is DFQATT and CDR2 is SNEGSKA (reference sequence). CDR3 nucleotide sequence: TGCAGTGCTACCGAAAGGAGGGCAGCCTCGCAGTTCTTC. It yields the protein CSATERRAASQFF.

The gene calls are TRBV6-1 and TRBJ2-3; possible D gene TRBD2, 5 bases. Germline V lookup: CDR1 MNHNS, CDR2 SASEGT. This CDR3 contains 14 residues. V lost 7 bases, J lost 0 bases, and 11 bases lay in between. In nucleotides, the CDR3 is TGTGCCAGCATCGGAGGTTCTAGCACAGATACGCAGTATTTT. It translates to CASIGGSSTDTQYF.

This clonotype appeared a few times. The chain is built from TRBV6-1 and TRBJ1-6, with 8 bases matching TRBD1. Germline loops: CDR1 MNHNS, CDR2 SASEGT. This CDR3 is 14 amino acids long. V shed 6 bases, J shed 6 bases, and the junction held 4 bases outside the gene matches. The CDR3 sequence: CASSVQGGNSPLHF. CDR3 nucleotide sequence: TGTGCCAGCAGCGTACAGGGGGGTAATTCACCCCTCCACTTT.

This clonotype was recorded a few times. The rearrangement links TRBV5-5 to TRBJ2-6; D not resolved. This CDR3 region has 16 residues. V was shortened by 2 bases and J by 0 bases, with 9 bases between the two germline ends. Germline CDR1 and CDR2: SGHKS and YYEKEE (reference sequence). CDR3 DNA sequence: TGTGCCAGCAGCTTACTTGGCTCCTCTGGGGCCAACGTCCTGACTTTC. This sequence encodes CASSLLGSSGANVLTF.

This chain uses TRBV20-1 with TRBJ1-2; a weak D match, TRBD1 (6 bases). Between the trimmed V and J ends, which lost 6 bases and 0 bases, there was a span of 11 bases. The germline CDR1 and CDR2 sequences are DFQATT and SNEGSKA (reference sequence). The CDR3 spans 13 residues. CDR3 bases: TGCAGTGCCCCAGGGGAAGCTAACTATGGCTACACCTTC. This sequence encodes CSAPGEANYGYTF.

This sequence joins TRBV20-1 and TRBJ2-2, with 11 nucleotides matching TRBD2. CDR3 length: 16 amino acids. Germline V gene data show CDR1 as DFQATT and CDR2 as SNEGSKA (reference sequence). V lost 1 base, J lost 6 bases, and 7 bases stayed unmatched. This CDR3 is CSARVNSGRAAGELFF. The DNA for the CDR3 is TGCAGTGCTAGAGTTAATAGCGGGAGGGCCGCCGGGGAGCTGTTTTTT.

This clonotype has at least ten counts. This chain joins TRBV12-3 or TRBV12-4 and TRBJ2-3; D remains ambiguous. Deletions cut 1 base from V and 0 bases from J, with 11 bases between. CDR3 size: 16 residues. The CDR3 is CASSLVRQRSTDTQYF. Here the CDR3 DNA reads TGTGCCAGCAGTTTAGTCCGGCAACGCAGCACAGATACGCAGTATTTT.

There are many counts of this clonotype. The chain employs TRBV3-1 and TRBJ1-6; 7 nucleotides match TRBD1. J gave up 8 bases and V 4 bases, and 8 bases lay outside the gene matches. Germline V gives CDR1 LGHDT, CDR2 YNNKEL (reference sequence). The CDR3 has 15 residues. The CDR3 loop is CASSPLDRPDSPLHF. CDR3 DNA: TGTGCCAGCAGCCCGCTGGACAGGCCCGATTCACCCCTCCACTTT.

This chain uses TRBV7-6 with TRBJ2-7; tentatively, D is TRBD2 (6 bases). The length of the CDR3 is 15 residues. The germline V and J ends were trimmed by 3 bases and 4 bases, with 16 bases remaining between them. Germline V lookup: CDR1 SGHVS, CDR2 FNYEAQ. CDR3 nucleotides: TGTGCCAGCAGCTTCACGGAGGGCCAAAGGTACGAGCAGTACTTC. As protein: CASSFTEGQRYEQYF.

The CDR3 DNA reads as TGTGCCAGCAGCGTAGCCCTGACCCAATCGAACACCGGGGAGCTGTTTTTT. Amino acid sequence: CASSVALTQSNTGELFF. V usage is TRBV9 and J usage is TRBJ2-2; D is unresolved. This CDR3 has 17 residues. Trimming cost V 0 bases and J 0 bases, with 12 bases left between them. The germline V gene has CDR1 SGDLS and CDR2 YYNGEE.